The 27 T cell receptor beta chains reported below all come from one sample, sequenced in a study of technical replicates of blood from a handful of donors. Only in-frame clones appear in the TCRdb table, and some are missing; sequencing was by immunoSEQ multiplex PCR. The sample lists around 83,000 clones, around 94% occurring once. Sample: T cells isolated from PBMCs. The receptors were sampled from a human donor in good health.

This chain connects TRBV18 to TRBJ1-1; 7 bases line up with TRBD1. This CDR3 contains 13 residues. The germline V gene encodes CDR1 KGHSH and CDR2 LQKENI. Unmatched junction bases numbered 4, after V lost 1 base and J lost 8 bases. The CDR3 spells CASSPQGAGEAFF. The CDR3 nucleotides are TGTGCCAGCTCACCACAGGGGGCCGGGGAAGCTTTCTTT.

V is TRBV7-9 and J is TRBJ2-5; D gene unclear. CDR3 size: 11 residues. V lost 3 bases and J 5 bases, leaving 4 bases between the germline ends. Germline assignment: CDR1 SEHNR and CDR2 FQNEAQ (reference sequence). CDR3 region: CASSFMETQYF. CDR3 nucleotide sequence: TGTGCCAGCAGCTTTATGGAGACCCAGTACTTC. The full variable domain, in which reference TRBV7-9 and TRBJ2-5 provide the parts outside the CDR3, is DTGVSQNPRHKITKRGQNVTFRCDPISEHNRLYWYRQTLGQGPEFLTYFQNEAQLEKSRLLSDRFSAERPKGSFSTLEIQRTEQGDSAMYLCASSFMETQYFGPGTRLLVL.

This sequence joins TRBV11-2 and TRBJ1-2, with no clear D. Germline V gives CDR1 SGHAT, CDR2 FQNNGV. The CDR3 runs 15 residues. Between the trimmed V and J ends, which lost 6 bases and 4 bases, there was a span of 18 bases. CDR3 bases: TGTGCCAGCAGAAAAAGCGGGGAAAGGGTCTATGGCTACACCTTC. It codes for CASRKSGERVYGYTF. The full variable domain, completed using reference TRBV11-2 and TRBJ1-2, is EAGVAQSPRYKIIEKRQSVAFWCNPISGHATLYWYQQILGQGPKLLIQFQNNGVVDDSQLPKDRFSAERLKGVDSTLKIQPAKLEDSAVYLCASRKSGERVYGYTFGSGTRLTVV.

This clone has only one observation. The chain carries TRBV28 and TRBJ1-4; 8 bases line up with TRBD1. The CDR3 sequence is 16 residues long. V dropped 3 bases and J dropped 7; count of bases not matched to a gene: 10. Germline values: CDR1 MDHEN, CDR2 SYDVKM. The CDR3 loop is CASSFSGQGRTEKLFF. The DNA of the CDR3 is TGTGCCAGCAGTTTCTCCGGACAGGGCCGAACTGAAAAACTGTTTTTT.

This chain uses TRBV6-1 with TRBJ2-1; 10 nucleotides align to TRBD2. After removal of 4 bases from V and 0 bases from J, the junction contained 3 bases not matched to a gene. This CDR3 is built from 16 residues. Looked up from germline, CDR1 is MNHNS and CDR2 is SASEGT. CDR3 DNA: TGTGCCAGCAGTGGGGGACTAGCGAGCTCCTACAATGAGCAGTTCTTC. The encoded protein is CASSGGLASSYNEQFF.

This clone was observed a single time. V usage is TRBV9 and J usage is TRBJ2-1, with a weak D call TRBD1 (6 bases). The ends were cut back, 4 bases at V and 2 bases at J, with 16 bases in the middle. Per the germline V gene, CDR1 is SGDLS and CDR2 is YYNGEE. The CDR3 runs to 16 residues. The CDR3 spells CASSPIQGFPYNEQFF. The CDR3 nucleotides are TGTGCCAGCAGCCCCATACAGGGATTCCCCTACAATGAGCAGTTCTTC.

V gene TRBV5-6 combines with J gene TRBJ1-2; D call uncertain. CDR1 is SGHDT and CDR2 is YYEEEE in the germline V gene. CDR3 length equals 13 residues. The V end lost 5 bases, the J end lost 8 bases, and 16 bases lay between the germline ends. The CDR3 loop reads CASSPPAGLGYTF. CDR3 DNA: TGTGCCAGCAGTCCCCCAGCGGGATTGGGCTACACCTTC.

V is TRBV7-9 and J is TRBJ1-3, with D maybe TRBD1 (5 bases). Per the germline V gene, CDR1 is SEHNR and CDR2 is FQNEAQ (reference sequence). V shed 1 base and J shed 4 bases, with 11 bases lying between them. The CDR3 loop spans 15 amino acids. Here the CDR3 DNA reads TGTGCCAGCAGCTTAGAGGGGTCAGTGGGAAACACCATATATTTT. It is translated as CASSLEGSVGNTIYF.

This rearrangement joins TRBV5-4 to TRBJ2-7, with 7 bases fitting TRBD1. Trimming took 1 base from V and 0 from J; bases not matched to a gene: 4. The CDR3 spans 15 residues. Per the germline V gene, CDR1 is SGHNT and CDR2 is YYREEE (reference sequence). This CDR3 reads CASSLTGVRSYEQYF. The CDR3 DNA sequence: TGTGCCAGCAGCTTGACAGGGGTACGCTCCTACGAGCAGTACTTC.

This chain connects TRBV5-1 to TRBJ1-1; TRBD1 agrees at 10 bases. Looked up from germline, CDR1 is SGHRS and CDR2 is YFSETQ. The CDR3 runs 15 residues. Trimming at V came to 0 bases and at J to 5 bases, leaving 4 bases not matched to a gene. CDR3 DNA sequence: TGCGCCAGCAGCTTGGCGGGACAGGGGAGGACTGAAGCTTTCTTT. Translating it yields CASSLAGQGRTEAFF.

The chain has TRBV6-5 and TRBJ2-1, with TRBD1 identical over 12 bases. V gave up 6 bases and J gave up 6 bases; unmatched junction bases: 6. The V gene's germline CDR1 is MNHEY and CDR2 SVGAGI. The CDR3 totals 15 residues. CDR3 protein: CASRRGQGAGNEQFF. In nucleotides, the CDR3 is TGTGCCAGCAGGAGGGGACAGGGGGCGGGCAATGAGCAGTTCTTC.

The V and J genes are TRBV11-3 and TRBJ2-7; D is possibly TRBD2 (5 bases). CDR3 length equals 16 residues. Per the germline V gene, CDR1 is SGHNT and CDR2 is YENEEA. The V end was cut by 5 bases, the J end by 5 bases, with 22 bases between. This CDR3 is CASSPHADLGEDEQYF. The CDR3, as DNA: TGTGCCAGCAGCCCTCATGCGGACTTAGGAGAGGACGAGCAGTACTTC. Combining the CDR3 with reference TRBV11-3 and TRBJ2-7 gives the whole variable domain EAGVVQSPRYKIIEKKQPVAFWCNPISGHNTLYWYLQNLGQGPELLIRYENEEAVDDSQLPKDRFSAERLKGVDSTLKIQPAELGDSAVYLCASSPHADLGEDEQYFGPGTRLTVT.

This clone has only a few counts. The J gene is TRBJ1-1, the V gene TRBV5-1; 7 positions agree with TRBD1. V lost 5 bases and J lost 1; bases outside the gene matches: 8. The CDR3 sequence is 15 residues long. Per germline, CDR1 SGHRS and CDR2 YFSETQ. CDR3 sequence reads: CASRVGTARNTEAFF. CDR3 DNA sequence: TGCGCCAGCAGGGTCGGGACAGCTAGGAACACTGAAGCTTTCTTT.

The gene calls are TRBV19 and TRBJ2-7, with D maybe TRBD1 (6 bases). Between the trimmed V and J ends, which lost 6 bases and 4 bases, there was a span of 16 bases. The CDR3 contains 14 residues. The germline V gene encodes CDR1 LNHDA and CDR2 SQIVND (reference sequence). CDR3 in DNA: TGTGCCAGTAGGCCAAGGGGGTCCCCTTACGAGCAGTACTTC. Translation: CASRPRGSPYEQYF.

The rearrangement uses TRBV11-3 and TRBJ1-2, with D tentatively TRBD1 (6 bases). In germline, CDR1 is SGHNT, CDR2 YENEEA. Trimming left V 7 bases short and J 0 bases short, with 12 bases between. The CDR3 spans 14 residues. The DNA for the CDR3 is TGTGCCAGCACCCCAGGGGTCGCTAACTATGGCTACACCTTC. This codes for CASTPGVANYGYTF.

This clone has a handful of counts. The chain joins TRBV5-1 to TRBJ1-1; 8 positions agree with TRBD1. With 0 bases clipped from V and 11 bases from J, the junction kept 18 bases outside the gene matches. The germline V gene has CDR1 SGHRS and CDR2 YFSETQ. The CDR3 consists of 17 residues. CDR3 bases: TGCGCCAGCAGCTTGGAGATGTTGAGACAGGGGATTCGTGGTGCTTTCTTT. Its translation: CASSLEMLRQGIRGAFF. The full variable domain, in which reference TRBV5-1 and TRBJ1-1 provide the parts outside the CDR3, is KAGVTQTPRYLIKTRGQQVTLSCSPISGHRSVSWYQQTPGQGLQFLFEYFSETQRNKGNFPGRFSGRQFSNSRSEMNVSTLELGDSALYLCASSLEMLRQGIRGAFFGQGTRLTVV.

This chain links TRBV6-5 with TRBJ2-3; possible D gene TRBD1, 6 bases. The CDR3 is made up of 15 amino acids. V shed 6 bases and J shed 11 bases, with 24 bases lying between them. Germline lookup yields CDR1 MNHEY and CDR2 SVGAGI. The CDR3 loop reads CASSPGSSQGPQQYF. The CDR3 region has the DNA TGTGCCAGCAGCCCTGGCTCCAGTCAGGGGCCCCAGCAGTATTTT.

V usage is TRBV2 and J usage is TRBJ2-2; the match to TRBD1 covers 11 bases. Looked up from germline, CDR1 is SNHLY and CDR2 is FYNNEI. V lost 5 bases to trimming and J lost 5 bases; unmatched junction nucleotides: 7. This CDR3 is built from 16 residues. CDR3 sequence (DNA): TGTGCCAGCAGTCTTACGAGGGACAGGGGGACCGGGGAGCTGTTTTTT. As protein: CASSLTRDRGTGELFF.

The rearrangement links TRBV15 to TRBJ2-3; TRBD2 might be the D (6 bases). The CDR3 totals 12 residues. Trimming pared 6 bases from V and 4 bases from J, leaving 8 bases between. Germline loops: CDR1 LNHNV, CDR2 YYDKDF (reference sequence). For the CDR3, the DNA is TGTGCCACCAGTCCGGGGGCAGATACGCAGTATTTT. Its translation: CATSPGADTQYF.

The chain carries TRBV6-5 and TRBJ1-1, with a tentative D call TRBD1 (5 bases). Germline V lookup: CDR1 MNHEY, CDR2 SVGAGI. The germline V and J ends were trimmed by 6 bases and 0 bases, with 8 bases remaining between them. The CDR3 is 13 residues long. This chain's CDR3 is CASSADMNTEAFF. For the CDR3, the DNA is TGTGCCAGCAGCGCGGACATGAACACTGAAGCTTTCTTT.

The genes are TRBV5-1 and TRBJ2-1, with 8 bases identical to TRBD2. The ends lost 4 bases at V and 4 bases at J; junction bases unmatched: 7. This CDR3 region has 15 residues. Germline V gene sequence: CDR1 SGHRS, CDR2 YFSETQ. The CDR3 sequence is CASSTTSGIYNEQFF. CDR3 in DNA: TGCGCCAGCAGCACTACTAGCGGTATTTACAATGAGCAGTTCTTC.

The genes are TRBV6-1 and TRBJ2-1; D may be TRBD2 (6 bases). The CDR3 totals 15 residues. Deletions cut 2 bases from V and 5 bases from J, with 13 bases between. The germline CDR1 and CDR2 sequences are MNHNS and SASEGT. In DNA, the CDR3 is TGTGCCAGCAGTGAACTGTCCGGGGGAAACAATGAGCAGTTCTTC. It codes for CASSELSGGNNEQFF.

This clone was seen only once. The chain is built from TRBV29-1 and TRBJ2-3; 7 nucleotides align to TRBD1. CDR3 length: 14 amino acids. After removal of 6 bases from V and 2 bases from J, the junction contained 8 bases not matched to a gene. Germline CDR1 and CDR2: SQVTM and ANQGSEA. CDR3 in amino acids: CSVNRGHTTDTQYF. The CDR3 DNA follows: TGCAGCGTAAACAGGGGCCACACCACAGATACGCAGTATTTT.

The chain uses TRBV19 and TRBJ2-7; the match to TRBD1 covers 9 bases. The J segment lost 4 bases and the V segment lost 6 bases, leaving 7 bases of the junction unmatched. Germline assignment: CDR1 LNHDA and CDR2 SQIVND (reference sequence). The CDR3 spans 14 residues. For the CDR3, the DNA is TGTGCCAGTAGGGCGGGGACAGGGTTGTACGAGCAGTACTTC. It codes for CASRAGTGLYEQYF.

J is TRBJ1-4 and V is TRBV27, with TRBD1 matching 10 bases. Germline assignment: CDR1 MNHEY and CDR2 SMNVEV (reference sequence). The CDR3 loop spans 18 amino acids. V was pared by 2 bases and J by 3 bases, with 9 bases of the junction left unmatched. CDR3 in DNA: TGTGCCAGCAGTTTAGGGCGACAGGGGGCGAAAGCTAATGAAAAACTGTTTTTT. It specifies CASSLGRQGAKANEKLFF.

The V and J genes are TRBV10-2 and TRBJ1-1; D is possibly TRBD1 (6 bases). The CDR3 covers 13 residues. The germline V gene has CDR1 WSHSY and CDR2 SAAADI. V shed 10 bases and J shed 1 base, with 13 bases lying between them. The CDR3: CATQGIQNTEAFF. The CDR3 nucleotides read TGCGCCACCCAGGGGATTCAGAACACTGAAGCTTTCTTT.

The rearrangement joins TRBV28 to TRBJ2-1, with a tentative D call TRBD1 (5 bases). The CDR3 runs to 13 residues. Germline-derived CDR1 and CDR2 are MDHEN and SYDVKM. Trimming stripped 4 bases from V and 6 bases from J, with 10 bases between. The CDR3 reads CASSSGQSNEQFF. CDR3 DNA sequence: TGTGCCAGCAGTTCTGGACAATCCAATGAGCAGTTCTTC.